The 26 T cell receptor beta chains given below trace back to one sample, sequenced in a study of identical twins. TCRdb reanalysed the 5' RACE reads using MiXCR and keeps one entry per CDR3 protein. This table holds 1.5 million to 2 million distinct CDR3 sequences, around a third found once. Sequenced: cord blood. These receptors were collected from a newborn girl in good health.

This chain uses TRBV9 with TRBJ2-1; 9 bases fit TRBD2. The CDR3 sequence is 13 residues long. V lost 0 bases and J lost 15; bases outside the gene matches: 7. Per the germline V gene, CDR1 is SGDLS and CDR2 is YYNGEE. The CDR3 protein is CASSVEPSGVGFF. The CDR3 bases are TGTGCCAGCAGCGTAGAACCTAGCGGGGTGGGGTTCTTC.

In this sample, this clonotype turned up a few times. The J gene is TRBJ1-4, the V gene TRBV5-1, with D possibly being TRBD1 (6 bases). Germline V gene lookup returns CDR1 SGHRS and CDR2 YFSETQ. V was trimmed by 3 bases and J by 5 bases, leaving 17 bases between them. CDR3 length: 16 residues. The CDR3 is CASSSRLDSGNEKLFF. The CDR3 DNA follows: TGCGCCAGCAGCTCCCGGTTGGACAGCGGGAATGAAAAACTGTTTTTT.

The table lists this clonotype with a count of one. The chain is built from TRBV4-1 and TRBJ1-4; maybe TRBD1 (5 bases). This CDR3 has 16 residues. Germline-derived CDR1 and CDR2 are MGHRA and YSYEKL. V was trimmed by 3 bases and J by 8 bases, leaving 19 bases between them. The CDR3 spells CASSHPPGVVKEKLFF. The CDR3 DNA is TGCGCCAGCAGCCACCCCCCGGGGGTTGTGAAGGAAAAACTGTTTTTT.

This clonotype was picked up a small number of times. This chain joins TRBV5-1 and TRBJ2-7; D ambiguous. Trimming removed 1 base at V and 5 bases at J, with 13 bases between. The CDR3 runs to 14 residues. The V gene's germline CDR1 is SGHRS and CDR2 YFSETQ. Here the CDR3 reads CASSLIIPTNEQYF. For the CDR3, the DNA is TGCGCCAGCAGCTTGATCATCCCTACAAACGAGCAGTACTTC.

This clonotype appeared a few times. The chain couples TRBV2 to TRBJ2-5; 8 bases are a match to TRBD1. The CDR3 extends over 12 amino acids. J gave up 5 bases and V 8 bases, and 4 bases lay outside the gene matches. Per the germline V gene, CDR1 is SNHLY and CDR2 is FYNNEI. The CDR3 DNA is TGTGCCAGCCAGGGGGCCGGGGAGACCCAGTACTTC. Translating gives CASQGAGETQYF.

Here the CDR3 reads CASGDRGKGKNIQYF. The DNA for the CDR3 is TGTGCCAGCGGGGACAGGGGGAAAGGCAAAAACATTCAGTACTTC. The V and J genes are TRBV27 and TRBJ2-4, with TRBD1 identical over 11 bases. V dropped 8 bases and J dropped 3; count of bases not matched to a gene: 6. The CDR3 covers 15 residues. The germline gives CDR1 MNHEY, CDR2 SMNVEV (reference sequence).

The chain is built from TRBV6-1 and TRBJ1-1, with a tentative D call TRBD1 (5 bases). CDR1 MNHNS and CDR2 SASEGT come from the germline V gene. Trimming removed 2 bases at V and 1 base at J, with 11 bases between. This CDR3 contains 15 residues. This chain's CDR3 is CASSERGSRNTEAFF. DNA of the CDR3: TGTGCCAGCAGTGAACGGGGGTCGAGGAACACTGAAGCTTTCTTT.

V gene TRBV9 combines with J gene TRBJ2-7, with D possibly matching TRBD1 (6 bases). Germline values: CDR1 SGDLS, CDR2 YYNGEE. CDR3 length: 14 amino acids. Trimming removed 3 bases at V and 4 bases at J, with 14 bases between. As DNA, the CDR3 is TGTGCCAGCAGCGCCACAGGGAGAGGGTACGAGCAGTACTTC. It encodes CASSATGRGYEQYF.

The chain links TRBV7-2 to TRBJ2-1; 12 nucleotides agree with TRBD2. The CDR3 sequence is 14 residues long. V gave up 3 bases and J gave up 10 bases; unmatched junction bases: 4. Per the germline V gene, CDR1 is SGHTA and CDR2 is FQGNSA. CDR3 sequence reads: CASSFRLAGGEQFF. DNA of the CDR3: TGTGCCAGCAGCTTTCGGCTAGCGGGAGGGGAGCAGTTCTTC.

The chain links TRBV29-1 to TRBJ1-2; D is perhaps TRBD1 (5 bases). V lost 1 base, J lost 4 bases, and 10 bases lay in between. This CDR3 comprises 13 residues. Germline-derived CDR1 and CDR2 are SQVTM and ANQGSEA. Here the CDR3 DNA reads TGCAGCGTTGAAGTCGACAGATCCTATGGCTACACCTTC. Encoded protein: CSVEVDRSYGYTF.

This clonotype came up a few times. The J gene is TRBJ2-1, the V gene TRBV5-1; 12 nucleotides align to TRBD2. Per the germline V gene, CDR1 is SGHRS and CDR2 is YFSETQ. The CDR3 has 16 residues. The J segment lost 7 bases and the V segment lost 3 bases, leaving 8 bases of the junction unmatched. CDR3 bases: TGCGCCAGCAGCTGGACTAGCGGGGCTATTGCTAATGAGCAGTTCTTC. This translates into CASSWTSGAIANEQFF.

The rearrangement uses TRBV25-1 and TRBJ1-1; D is unclear. V was clipped by 3 bases and J by 1 base, with 18 bases between them. Germline loops: CDR1 MGHDK, CDR2 SYGVNS. CDR3 length equals 17 residues. CDR3 amino acids: CASSDGGQAVGNTEAFF. For the CDR3, the DNA is TGTGCCAGCAGTGACGGTGGCCAGGCAGTAGGGAACACTGAAGCTTTCTTT.

The rearrangement joins TRBV5-1 to TRBJ2-3; 9 bases line up with TRBD2. In germline, CDR1 is SGHRS, CDR2 YFSETQ. The length of the CDR3 is 14 residues. With V trimmed by 5 bases and J by 2 bases, 3 bases remained unmatched. DNA of the CDR3: TGCGCCAGCAGATTAGCGGGGGACACAGATACGCAGTATTTT. Amino acids: CASRLAGDTDTQYF.

This clonotype was counted a few times. The chain uses TRBV10-3 and TRBJ2-1, with a tentative D call TRBD1 (7 bases). V was cut by 0 bases and J by 7 bases, with 13 bases left in between. Germline V CDR1 and CDR2: ENHRY, SYGVKD. This CDR3 has 15 amino acids. CDR3 loop: CAISESHPGGNEQFF. DNA of the CDR3: TGTGCCATCAGTGAGTCGCATCCAGGGGGGAATGAGCAGTTCTTC.

This clonotype was observed at least ten times. The V and J genes are TRBV20-1 and TRBJ2-3; TRBD2 matches 7 bases. Germline V gene lookup returns CDR1 DFQATT and CDR2 SNEGSKA (reference sequence). This CDR3 region has 15 residues. Germline trimming cut 3 bases from V and 2 bases from J; bases unmatched to any gene: 8. Here the CDR3 DNA reads TGCAGTGCTAGCGGGGCTAGCGGATACACAGATACGCAGTATTTT. Translation: CSASGASGYTDTQYF.

This clonotype has only a few counts. This chain uses TRBV20-1 with TRBJ2-1; 8 bases are shared with TRBD1. Trimming took 2 bases from V and 4 from J; bases not matched to a gene: 7. The length of the CDR3 is 15 residues. CDR1 is DFQATT and CDR2 is SNEGSKA in the germline V gene (reference sequence). The CDR3 nucleotides are TGCAGTGCTAGATTAGGGGGGACAGGTTACAATGAGCAGTTCTTC. The encoded protein is CSARLGGTGYNEQFF.

Here the CDR3 reads CASSESGNNEQYF. Written as DNA, the CDR3 is TGTGCCAGCAGTGAATCAGGGAACAATGAGCAGTACTTC. The chain is built from TRBV6-1 and TRBJ2-1, with D perhaps TRBD1 (5 bases). The DNA matches TRBJ2-7 better at its end, which makes the J call doubtful. CDR1 and CDR2 from the germline V gene are MNHNS and SASEGT. The CDR3 length is 13 residues.

The J gene is TRBJ2-4, the V gene TRBV7-2, with TRBD2 matching 8 bases. The CDR3 covers 16 residues. Per the germline V gene, CDR1 is SGHTA and CDR2 is FQGNSA. Trimming cost V 5 bases and J 0 bases; bases outside gene matches: 6. This CDR3 reads CASSPVAGLAKNIQYF. CDR3 DNA sequence: TGTGCCAGCAGCCCAGTAGCGGGATTAGCCAAAAACATTCAGTACTTC.

The rearrangement joins TRBV11-2 to TRBJ2-5; 7 bases agree with TRBD1. This CDR3 spans 12 amino acids. V shed 11 bases and J 7 bases; nucleotides not matched to a gene: 10. Per germline, CDR1 SGHAT and CDR2 FQNNGV. The DNA for the CDR3 is TGTGCCGCCTCACAGGGGATAGCGACCCAGTACTTC. Residues: CAASQGIATQYF.

Worth noting for this clonotype: A junction boundary mismatches the germline segment, possibly from a read error. The chain combines TRBV24-1 with TRBJ2-3, with D possibly called TRBD1 or TRBD2 (5 bases each). Per the germline V gene, CDR1 is KGHDR and CDR2 is SFDVKD. This CDR3 is built from 15 residues. CDR3 loop: CATSDGTASTDTQYF. Written as DNA, the CDR3 is TGTGCCACCAGTGATGGGACGGCTAGCACGGATACGCAGTATTTT.

This clonotype was seen only a few times. The V gene is TRBV4-2, the J gene TRBJ2-5; 7 bases agree with TRBD2. The CDR3 is 13 amino acids. Germline trimming cut 4 bases from V and 4 bases from J; bases unmatched to any gene: 3. Germline CDR1 and CDR2: LGHNA and YNFKEQ. CDR3 in amino acids: CASSREGRETQYF. The CDR3 DNA reads TGTGCCAGCAGCCGGGAGGGGAGAGAGACCCAGTACTTC.

This clonotype was seen more than once but under ten times. The chain is built from TRBV5-4 and TRBJ2-3; maybe TRBD1 (5 bases). V gave up 4 bases and J gave up 5 bases, with 14 bases separating them. Germline CDR1 SGHNT, CDR2 YYREEE (reference sequence). The CDR3 totals 14 residues. CDR3 in DNA: TGTGCCAGCAGCACCGGACATCCGAGAGATACGCAGTATTTT. Residues: CASSTGHPRDTQYF.

V and J are TRBV7-2 and TRBJ2-4, with 7 bases aligning to TRBD1. The assigned J gene may be wrong: the sequence end matches TRBJ2-7 better. The CDR3 is 15 residues long. CDR1 is SGHTA, CDR2 FQGNSA, per germline. The CDR3, as DNA: TGTGCCAGCAGCCCCTCAGGGGGTATGTTTTACGAGCAGTACTTC. This gives the protein CASSPSGGMFYEQYF.

In this sample, this clonotype turned up a few times. This chain connects TRBV10-3 to TRBJ1-1; D possibly corresponds to TRBD1 (6 bases). The CDR3 is made up of 13 amino acids. Trimming removed 6 bases from V and 3 bases from J, with 11 bases in between. The germline V gene encodes CDR1 ENHRY and CDR2 SYGVKD. The CDR3 sequence is CAISKQGHTEAFF. CDR3 sequence (DNA): TGTGCCATCAGCAAACAGGGACACACTGAAGCTTTCTTT.

Concerning this clonotype: A much larger clone is a single base away; this may be a read error. V is TRBV7-9 and J is TRBJ2-4; a possible D gene is TRBD2 (6 bases). The germline V gene encodes CDR1 SEHNR and CDR2 FQNEAQ (reference sequence). CDR3 length: 16 amino acids. CDR3 sequence reads: CASSFPGDIAKNIHYF. CDR3 coding DNA: TGTGCCAGCAGCTTCCCGGGAGACATAGCCAAAAACATTCACTACTTC.

Only a few counts were recorded for this clonotype. J is TRBJ1-3 and V is TRBV20-1; 9 bases match TRBD1. The CDR3 runs 15 residues. V gave up 0 bases and J gave up 6 bases; unmatched junction bases: 6. Germline V CDR1 and CDR2: DFQATT, SNEGSKA (reference sequence). The CDR3 here is CSARDLQGAKNTIYF. The CDR3 DNA reads as TGCAGTGCTAGAGATTTACAGGGGGCGAAAAACACCATATATTTT.